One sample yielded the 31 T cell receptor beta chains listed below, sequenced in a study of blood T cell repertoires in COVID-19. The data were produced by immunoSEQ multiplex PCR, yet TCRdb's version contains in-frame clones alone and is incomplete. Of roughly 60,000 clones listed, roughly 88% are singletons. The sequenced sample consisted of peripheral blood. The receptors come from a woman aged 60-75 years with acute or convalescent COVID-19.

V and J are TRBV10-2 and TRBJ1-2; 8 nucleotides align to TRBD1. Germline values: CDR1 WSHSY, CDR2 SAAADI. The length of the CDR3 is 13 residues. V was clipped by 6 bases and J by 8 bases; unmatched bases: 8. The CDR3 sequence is CASRISRGQGYTF. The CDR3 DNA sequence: TGCGCCAGCAGGATAAGCAGGGGGCAAGGCTACACCTTC.

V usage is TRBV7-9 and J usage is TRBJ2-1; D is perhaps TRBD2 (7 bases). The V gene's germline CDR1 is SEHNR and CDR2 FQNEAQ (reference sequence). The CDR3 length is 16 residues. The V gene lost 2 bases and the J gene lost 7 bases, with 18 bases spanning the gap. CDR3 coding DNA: TGTGCCAGCAGCTTAAGGGGGGGGCTGGCTGGGAATGAGCAGTTCTTC. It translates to CASSLRGGLAGNEQFF. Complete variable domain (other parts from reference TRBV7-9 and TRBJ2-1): DTGVSQNPRHKITKRGQNVTFRCDPISEHNRLYWYRQTLGQGPEFLTYFQNEAQLEKSRLLSDRFSAERPKGSFSTLEIQRTEQGDSAMYLCASSLRGGLAGNEQFFGPGTRLTVL.

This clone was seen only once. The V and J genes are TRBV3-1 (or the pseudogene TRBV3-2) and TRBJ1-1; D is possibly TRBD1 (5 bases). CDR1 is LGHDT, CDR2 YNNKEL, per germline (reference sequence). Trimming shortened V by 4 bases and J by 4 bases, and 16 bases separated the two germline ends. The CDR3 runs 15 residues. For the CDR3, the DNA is TGTGCCAGCAGCCCGCCGACAGCCGAGACCACTGAAGCTTTCTTT. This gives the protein CASSPPTAETTEAFF.

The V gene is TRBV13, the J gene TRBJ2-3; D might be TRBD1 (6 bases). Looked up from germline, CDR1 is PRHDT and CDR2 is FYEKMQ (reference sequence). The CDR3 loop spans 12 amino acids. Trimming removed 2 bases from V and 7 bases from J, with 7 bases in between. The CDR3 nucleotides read TGTGCCAGCAGCTTACAGGGGTATACGCAGTATTTT. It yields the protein CASSLQGYTQYF.

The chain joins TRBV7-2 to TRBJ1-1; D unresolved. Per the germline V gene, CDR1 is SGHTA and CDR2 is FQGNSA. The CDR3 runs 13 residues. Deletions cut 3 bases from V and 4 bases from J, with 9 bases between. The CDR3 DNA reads TGTGCCAGCAGCTTGAGTCACGCCACTGAAGCTTTCTTT. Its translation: CASSLSHATEAFF.

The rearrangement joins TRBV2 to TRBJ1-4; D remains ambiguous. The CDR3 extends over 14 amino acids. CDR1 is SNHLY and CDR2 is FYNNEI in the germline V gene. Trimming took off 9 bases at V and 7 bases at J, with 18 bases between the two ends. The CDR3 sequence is CARGAREGTEKLFF. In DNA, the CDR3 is TGTGCCAGGGGCGCGAGGGAGGGTACTGAAAAACTGTTTTTT.

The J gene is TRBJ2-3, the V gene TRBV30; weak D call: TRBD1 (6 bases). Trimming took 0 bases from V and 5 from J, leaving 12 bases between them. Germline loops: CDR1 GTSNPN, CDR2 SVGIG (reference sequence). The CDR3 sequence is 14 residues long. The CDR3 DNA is TGTGCCTGGAGTGTAACAGGGTTGAGAGATACGCAGTATTTT. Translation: CAWSVTGLRDTQYF.

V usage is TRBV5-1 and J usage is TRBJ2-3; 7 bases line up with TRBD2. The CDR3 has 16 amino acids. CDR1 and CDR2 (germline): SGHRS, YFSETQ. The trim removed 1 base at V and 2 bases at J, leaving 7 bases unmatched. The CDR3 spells CASSLQARGTTDTQYF. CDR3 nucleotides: TGCGCCAGCAGCTTGCAGGCGCGGGGGACCACAGATACGCAGTATTTT.

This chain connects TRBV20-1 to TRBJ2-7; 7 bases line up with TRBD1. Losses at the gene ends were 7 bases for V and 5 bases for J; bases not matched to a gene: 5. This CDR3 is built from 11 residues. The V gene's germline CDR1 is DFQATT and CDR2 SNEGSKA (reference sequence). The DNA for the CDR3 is TGCAGTGTAAGAGGGGGCGACGAGCAGTACTTC. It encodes CSVRGGDEQYF.

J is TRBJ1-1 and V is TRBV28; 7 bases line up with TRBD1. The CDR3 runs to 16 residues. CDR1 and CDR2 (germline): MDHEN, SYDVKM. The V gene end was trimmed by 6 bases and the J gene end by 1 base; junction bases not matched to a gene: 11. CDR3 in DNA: TGTGCCAGCAGACCCTCCTACAGGGGAAGGAACACTGAAGCTTTCTTT. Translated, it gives CASRPSYRGRNTEAFF.

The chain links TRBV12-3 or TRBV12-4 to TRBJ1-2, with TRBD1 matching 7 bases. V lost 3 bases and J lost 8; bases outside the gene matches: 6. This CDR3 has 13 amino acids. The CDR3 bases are TGTGCCAGCAGTTTCTCACAGGGGCAAGGCTACACCTTC. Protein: CASSFSQGQGYTF.

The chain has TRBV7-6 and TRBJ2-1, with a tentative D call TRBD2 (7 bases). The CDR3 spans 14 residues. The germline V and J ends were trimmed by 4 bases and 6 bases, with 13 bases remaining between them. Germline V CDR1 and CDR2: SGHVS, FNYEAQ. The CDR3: CASSSGLGGNEQFF. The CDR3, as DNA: TGTGCCAGCAGCTCCGGACTAGGGGGCAATGAGCAGTTCTTC.

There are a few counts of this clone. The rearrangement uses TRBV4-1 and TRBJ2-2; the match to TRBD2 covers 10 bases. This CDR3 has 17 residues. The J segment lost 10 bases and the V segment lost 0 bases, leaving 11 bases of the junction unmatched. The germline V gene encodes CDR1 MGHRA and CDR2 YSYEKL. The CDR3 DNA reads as TGCGCCAGCAGCCAAGAGGAGCTAGCGGGAGCCTTCGAGGAGCTGTTTTTT. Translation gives CASSQEELAGAFEELFF.

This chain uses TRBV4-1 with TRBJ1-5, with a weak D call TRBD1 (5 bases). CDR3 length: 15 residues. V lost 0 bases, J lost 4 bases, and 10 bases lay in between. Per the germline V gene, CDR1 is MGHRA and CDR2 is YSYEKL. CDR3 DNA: TGCGCCAGCAGCCAAGAGATGGGGGGGAATCAGCCCCAGCATTTT. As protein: CASSQEMGGNQPQHF.

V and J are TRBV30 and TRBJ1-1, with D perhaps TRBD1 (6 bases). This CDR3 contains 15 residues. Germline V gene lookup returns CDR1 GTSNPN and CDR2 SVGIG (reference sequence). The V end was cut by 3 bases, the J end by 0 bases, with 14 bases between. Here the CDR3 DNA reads TGTGCCTGGAGAGGGGGTCGGATTATGAACACTGAAGCTTTCTTT. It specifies CAWRGGRIMNTEAFF.

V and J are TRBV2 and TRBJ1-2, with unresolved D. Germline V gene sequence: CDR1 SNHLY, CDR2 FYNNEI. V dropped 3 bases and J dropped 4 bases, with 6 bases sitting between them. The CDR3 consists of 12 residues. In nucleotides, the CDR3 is TGTGCCAGCAGTGACGGTATCTATGGCTACACCTTC. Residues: CASSDGIYGYTF.

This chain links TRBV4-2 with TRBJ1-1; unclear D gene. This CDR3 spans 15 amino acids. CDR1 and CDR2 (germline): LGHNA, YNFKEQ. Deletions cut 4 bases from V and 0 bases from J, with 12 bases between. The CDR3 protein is CASSRSQTLNTEAFF. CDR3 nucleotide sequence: TGTGCCAGCAGCCGCTCACAGACCTTGAACACTGAAGCTTTCTTT.

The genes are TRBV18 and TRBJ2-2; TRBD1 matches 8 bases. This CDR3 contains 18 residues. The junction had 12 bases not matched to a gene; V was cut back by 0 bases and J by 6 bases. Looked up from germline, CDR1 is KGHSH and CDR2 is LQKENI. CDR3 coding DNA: TGTGCCAGCTCACCACCGTCGGCAGGGGGCGGTAGATCCGGGGAGCTGTTTTTT. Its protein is CASSPPSAGGGRSGELFF.

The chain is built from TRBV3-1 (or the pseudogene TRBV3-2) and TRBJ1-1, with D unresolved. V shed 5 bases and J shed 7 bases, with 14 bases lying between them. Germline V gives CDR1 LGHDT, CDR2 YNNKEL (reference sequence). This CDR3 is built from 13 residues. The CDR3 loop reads CASSSTSRGEAFF. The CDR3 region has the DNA TGTGCCAGCAGCTCGACTTCGCGGGGTGAAGCTTTCTTT.

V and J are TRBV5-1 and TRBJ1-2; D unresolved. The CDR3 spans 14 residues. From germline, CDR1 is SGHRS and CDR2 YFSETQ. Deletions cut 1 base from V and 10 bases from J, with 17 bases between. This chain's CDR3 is CASSLSLTSLYYTF. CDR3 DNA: TGCGCCAGCAGCTTGTCCCTAACTTCCCTCTACTACACCTTC.

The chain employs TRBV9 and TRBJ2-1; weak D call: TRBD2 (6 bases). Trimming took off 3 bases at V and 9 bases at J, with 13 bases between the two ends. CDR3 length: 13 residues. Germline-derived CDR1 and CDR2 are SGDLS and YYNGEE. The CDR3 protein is CASSGDLGSEQFF. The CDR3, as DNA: TGTGCCAGCAGCGGGGACTTAGGGAGTGAGCAGTTCTTC.

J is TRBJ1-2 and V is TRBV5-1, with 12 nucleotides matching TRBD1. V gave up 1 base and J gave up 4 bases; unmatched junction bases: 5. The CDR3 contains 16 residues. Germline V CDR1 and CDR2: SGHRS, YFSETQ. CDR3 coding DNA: TGCGCCAGCAGCTTGTTGGGACAGGGGGCAATCTATGGCTACACCTTC. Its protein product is CASSLLGQGAIYGYTF.

CDR3 in DNA: TGCAGCGGAGGCGGGACTAGCGGTATCAGCTCCTACAATGAGCAGTTCTTC. Its protein product is CSGGGTSGISSYNEQFF. The rearrangement links TRBV29-1 to TRBJ2-1, with 11 bases lining up with TRBD2. The CDR3 consists of 17 residues. J was trimmed by 0 bases and V by 7 bases; bases with no gene match: 11. Germline values: CDR1 SQVTM, CDR2 ANQGSEA.

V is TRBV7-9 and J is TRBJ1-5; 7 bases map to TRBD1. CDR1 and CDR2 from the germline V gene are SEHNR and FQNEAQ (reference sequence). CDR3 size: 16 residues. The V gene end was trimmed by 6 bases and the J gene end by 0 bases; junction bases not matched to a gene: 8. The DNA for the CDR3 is TGTGCCAGCAGTATACAGGGGCTGTATAGCAATCAGCCCCAGCATTTT. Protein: CASSIQGLYSNQPQHF.

DNA of the CDR3: TGTGCCATCAGCACAGGGGCAGCCAAAAACATTCAGTACTTC. The encoded protein is CAISTGAAKNIQYF. The rearrangement uses TRBV10-3 and TRBJ2-4; 7 nucleotides match TRBD1. Germline V gene data show CDR1 as ENHRY and CDR2 as SYGVKD. The CDR3 sequence is 14 residues long. The V segment lost 6 bases and the J segment 0 bases; nucleotides outside the gene matches: 2.

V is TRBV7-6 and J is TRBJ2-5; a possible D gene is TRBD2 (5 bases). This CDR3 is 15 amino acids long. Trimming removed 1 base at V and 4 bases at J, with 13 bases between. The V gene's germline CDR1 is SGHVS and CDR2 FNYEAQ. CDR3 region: CASSLEARGRETQYF. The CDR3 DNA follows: TGTGCCAGCAGCTTAGAGGCCCGAGGGAGAGAGACCCAGTACTTC.

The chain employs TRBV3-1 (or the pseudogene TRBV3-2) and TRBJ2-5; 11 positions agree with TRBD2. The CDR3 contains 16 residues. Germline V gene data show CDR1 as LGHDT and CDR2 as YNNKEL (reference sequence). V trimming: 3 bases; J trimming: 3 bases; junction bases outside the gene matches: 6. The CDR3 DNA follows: TGTGCCAGCAGCCAGGCCTCTAGCGGGGGGAAAGAGACCCAGTACTTC. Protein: CASSQASSGGKETQYF.

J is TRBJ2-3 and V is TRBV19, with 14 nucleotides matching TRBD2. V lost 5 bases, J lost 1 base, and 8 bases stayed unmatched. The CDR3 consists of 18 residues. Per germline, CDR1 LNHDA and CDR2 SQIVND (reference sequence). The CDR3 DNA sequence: TGTGCCAGTAGTCCTCGACTAGCGGGGGGGGCGGGCACAGATACGCAGTATTTT. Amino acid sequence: CASSPRLAGGAGTDTQYF.

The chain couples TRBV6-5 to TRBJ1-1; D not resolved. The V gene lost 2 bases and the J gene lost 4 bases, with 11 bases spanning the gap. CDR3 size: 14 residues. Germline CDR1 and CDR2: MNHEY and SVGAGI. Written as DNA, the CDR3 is TGTGCCAGCAGTTACGTTTCGGGGAGCACTGAAGCTTTCTTT. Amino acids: CASSYVSGSTEAFF.

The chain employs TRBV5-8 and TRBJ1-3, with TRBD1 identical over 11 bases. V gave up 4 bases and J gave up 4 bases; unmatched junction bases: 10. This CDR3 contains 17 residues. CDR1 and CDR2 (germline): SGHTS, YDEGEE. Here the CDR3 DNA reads TGTGCCAGCAGCACTCGGAGGACAGGGGGCCCCGGAAACACCATATATTTT. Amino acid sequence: CASSTRRTGGPGNTIYF.

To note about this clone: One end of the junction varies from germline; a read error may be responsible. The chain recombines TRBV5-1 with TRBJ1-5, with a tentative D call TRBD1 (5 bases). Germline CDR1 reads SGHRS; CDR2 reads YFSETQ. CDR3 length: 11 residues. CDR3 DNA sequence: TGCGCCAGCAGCTTATCGGGGGGTTGGAATTTT. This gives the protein CASSLSGGWNF.